A selection of T cell receptor beta chains follows, all from one sample in a study of identical twins. A single record per CDR3 protein comes from TCRdb applying MiXCR to the 5' RACE reads. This table has 500,000 to 650,000 distinct CDR3 sequences, about 22% appearing once. This sample was shared with a second study, whose subject was yellow fever vaccine responses in identical twins.

The sequencing sample was made of CD4+ T cells sorted from blood. The origin of the receptors is a young woman in good health. Both conserved end residues are part of each CDR3. The order of the fields is CDR3 protein, CDR3 DNA, D gene, J gene, V gene, CDR3 length, clone size. D genes are given only for firm matches. A row's size may be missing; if present it is once, few, many or a size class.

CASSASPDTQYF,TGTGCCAGCAGTGCGTCGCCCGATACGCAGTATTTT,.,TRBJ2-3,TRBV12-3/TRBV12-4,12,few
CASRRDGPYEQYF,TGTGCCAGCAGGAGGGACGGACCCTACGAGCAGTACTTC,.,TRBJ2-7,TRBV28,13,many
CASRAGFEQYF,TGTGCCAGCAGGGCAGGATTCGAGCAGTACTTC,.,TRBJ2-7,TRBV28,11,.
CASSVDGVSTDTQYF,TGTGCCAGCAGTGTTGACGGGGTGAGCACAGATACGCAGTATTTT,.,TRBJ2-3,TRBV25-1,15,few
CASSLQAGETEQYF,TGTGCCAGCAGCTTACAAGCGGGAGAAACCGAGCAGTACTTC,TRBD2,TRBJ2-7,TRBV7-9,14,few
CASRVTGSGTEAFF,TGTGCCAGCAGAGTTACAGGTAGTGGCACTGAAGCTTTCTTT,.,TRBJ1-1,TRBV12-3/TRBV12-4,14,many
CASRLGGSYEQYF,TGTGCCAGCAGACTAGGCGGCTCCTACGAGCAGTACTTC,.,TRBJ2-7,TRBV6-1,13,.
CATSDPKLGGETDTQYF,TGTGCCACCAGTGACCCCAAGTTGGGCGGCGAAACAGATACGCAGTATTTT,.,TRBJ2-3,TRBV24-1,17,few
CASSLPLRGAKNIQYF,TGTGCCAGCAGCTTACCATTGCGGGGGGCCAAAAACATTCAGTACTTC,TRBD2,TRBJ2-4,TRBV7-2,16,few
CASSLQGSMKTQYF,TGTGCCAGCAGCTTGCAGGGCAGTATGAAGACCCAGTACTTC,.,TRBJ2-5,TRBV7-8,14,.
CSVERDAVGYTF,TGCAGCGTTGAACGGGACGCCGTGGGCTACACCTTC,.,TRBJ1-2,TRBV29-1,12,many
CASSQVGLAGDTQYF,TGCGCCAGCAGCCAAGTCGGACTAGCTGGAGATACGCAGTATTTT,TRBD2,TRBJ2-3,TRBV4-1,15,few
CASSLLTGAGEYTYNEQFF,TGCGCCAGCAGCTTGCTTACAGGCGCAGGGGAATATACCTACAATGAGCAGTTCTTC,.,TRBJ2-1,TRBV5-1,19,.
CASSLERGNEQFF,TGTGCCAGCAGTTTGGAGCGAGGAAATGAGCAGTTCTTC,.,TRBJ2-1,TRBV12-3/TRBV12-4,13,few
CASTWDRQQTNEKLFF,TGTGCCAGCACCTGGGACAGACAACAAACTAATGAAAAACTGTTTTTT,TRBD1,TRBJ1-4,TRBV4-2,16,few
CASSESSGGAATQYF,TGTGCCAGCAGTGAATCTAGCGGGGGGGCAGCTACGCAGTATTTT,TRBD2,TRBJ2-3,TRBV2,15,once
CASSLDGPREGEQYF,TGTGCCAGCAGCTTAGATGGGCCAAGGGAGGGCGAGCAGTACTTC,TRBD2,TRBJ2-7,TRBV7-9,15,.
CASSVWGGSGVNEQFF,TGTGCCAGCAGCGTATGGGGCGGGAGCGGCGTCAATGAGCAGTTCTTC,TRBD2,TRBJ2-1,TRBV9,16,.
CASSQGARGTGELFF,TGCGCCAGCAGCCAGGGGGCGAGGGGAACCGGGGAGCTGTTTTTT,.,TRBJ2-2,TRBV4-1,15,.
CASSKLTGGGAGELFF,TGTGCCAGCAGCAAATTAACAGGGGGTGGTGCCGGGGAGCTGTTTTTT,.,TRBJ2-2,TRBV21-1,16,few
CASSQSRTSPSGDEQYF,TGTGCCAGCAGCCAGTCAAGGACTAGCCCTTCCGGAGACGAGCAGTACTTC,TRBD2,TRBJ2-7,TRBV3-1,17,.
CASSFGGYSNQPQHF,TGTGCCAGCAGTTTTGGGGGTTATAGCAATCAGCCCCAGCATTTT,.,TRBJ1-5,TRBV12-3/TRBV12-4,15,many
CSVVRGRSGLYQETQYF,TGCAGCGTAGTGAGGGGGAGGAGCGGCCTGTACCAAGAGACCCAGTACTTC,.,TRBJ2-5,TRBV29-1,17,.
CSARVIVAGGDSYEQYF,TGCAGTGCTAGAGTGATAGTAGCGGGGGGGGACTCCTACGAGCAGTACTTC,TRBD2,TRBJ2-7,TRBV20-1,17,.
CSVEGGPTDTQYF,TGCAGCGTTGAAGGGGGGCCCACAGATACGCAGTATTTT,.,TRBJ2-3,TRBV29-1,13,.
CAIPGQGGGNQPQHF,TGTGCCATTCCAGGACAGGGAGGAGGCAATCAGCCCCAGCATTTT,TRBD1,TRBJ1-5,TRBV6-1,15,.
CASNRGTSGDVTQYF,TGTGCGAGCAACCGGGGGACTAGCGGGGATGTGACCCAGTACTTC,TRBD2,TRBJ2-5,TRBV28,15,.
CASIEPRLAGTGGNEQFF,TGCGCCAGCATCGAACCTAGACTAGCGGGGACCGGTGGGAATGAGCAGTTCTTC,TRBD2,TRBJ2-1,TRBV10-2,18,.
CSARAVERTKNIQYF,TGCAGTGCTAGGGCGGTAGAACGCACGAAAAACATTCAGTACTTC,.,TRBJ2-4,TRBV20-1,15,.
CSAADAGTEAFF,TGCAGTGCTGCAGACGCGGGCACTGAAGCTTTCTTT,.,TRBJ1-1,TRBV20-1,12,few
CSARDPASNYGYTF,TGCAGTGCTAGAGATCCGGCTTCCAACTATGGCTACACCTTC,.,TRBJ1-2,TRBV20-1,14,.
CASRPVTSSYEQYF,TGTGCCAGCAGGCCCGTGACTAGTTCCTACGAGCAGTACTTC,.,TRBJ2-7,TRBV4-2,14,.
CASSFLNGEQFF,TGTGCCAGCAGTTTTCTGAACGGTGAGCAGTTCTTC,.,TRBJ2-1,TRBV28,12,.
CASSHEGPDGELFF,TGTGCCAGCAGCCATGAGGGGCCGGACGGGGAGCTGTTTTTT,.,TRBJ2-2,TRBV4-2,14,.
CASTVSGGKYTGELFF,TGTGCCAGCACCGTTAGCGGGGGGAAGTACACCGGGGAGCTGTTTTTT,TRBD2,TRBJ2-2,TRBV7-9,16,.
CASSPRRGITDTQYF,TGTGCCAGCAGCCCCCGGCGGGGGATCACAGATACGCAGTATTTT,TRBD2,TRBJ2-3,TRBV7-8,15,.
CASSPLRSLLADSYEQYF,TGTGCCAGCAGTCCCCTTCGGTCTTTACTGGCGGACTCCTACGAGCAGTACTTC,.,TRBJ2-7,TRBV28,18,few
CASSSPPGTSGRNEQFF,TGCGCCAGCAGCTCCCCCCCCGGGACTAGCGGGAGGAATGAGCAGTTCTTC,TRBD2,TRBJ2-1,TRBV4-1,17,.
CASSQGPPGGYTF,TGTGCCAGCAGCCAAGGCCCCCCGGGGGGCTACACCTTC,.,TRBJ1-2,TRBV4-2,13,once
CASSESGGGSYNEQFF,TGTGCCAGCAGTGAATCGGGCGGGGGATCCTACAATGAGCAGTTCTTC,TRBD2,TRBJ2-1,TRBV25-1,16,few
CASSPTGTGTAGETQYF,TGTGCCAGCTCACCTACCGGGACAGGGACGGCGGGAGAGACCCAGTACTTC,TRBD1,TRBJ2-5,TRBV18,17,few
CASRFSGRAHIYNEQFF,TGTGCCAGCAGATTTAGCGGGAGGGCCCACATCTACAATGAGCAGTTCTTC,TRBD2,TRBJ2-1,TRBV9,17,.
CASCFSSGSSTDTQYF,TGTGCCAGCTGCTTCTCTAGCGGTTCTAGCACAGATACGCAGTATTTT,TRBD2,TRBJ2-3,TRBV12-3/TRBV12-4,16,.
CASSQDSLSSYEQYF,TGTGCCAGCAGCCAAGATTCTCTGAGCTCCTACGAGCAGTACTTC,.,TRBJ2-7,TRBV3-1,15,.
CASSRPGTNYNEQFF,TGCGCCAGCAGCCGCCCCGGGACAAACTACAATGAGCAGTTCTTC,.,TRBJ2-1,TRBV5-1,15,.
CSASKGFSYEQYF,TGCAGTGCTAGCAAGGGGTTTTCCTACGAGCAGTACTTC,.,TRBJ2-7,TRBV20-1,13,.
CASSTTGGSTGELFF,TGTGCCAGCAGCACGACAGGGGGCTCCACCGGGGAGCTGTTTTTT,TRBD1,TRBJ2-2,TRBV28,15,.
CASSLEPILSYEQYF,TGTGCCAGCAGCTTAGAACCTATTCTCTCCTACGAGCAGTACTTC,.,TRBJ2-7,TRBV7-6,15,.
CASSLGEVATEQFF,TGCGCCAGCAGCTTGGGAGAGGTTGCGACTGAGCAGTTCTTC,.,TRBJ2-1,TRBV5-1,14,few
CASRATQGAREKLFF,TGTGCCAGCAGAGCTACTCAGGGGGCGCGGGAAAAACTGTTTTTT,TRBD1,TRBJ1-4,TRBV6-1,15,.
CASSPPGTALGTEAFF,TGTGCCAGCTCACCACCAGGGACAGCCCTGGGCACTGAAGCTTTCTTT,TRBD1,TRBJ1-1,TRBV18,16,.